The subject of this entry is one T cell receptor (beta chain). This sample stems from a study of blood T cell repertoires in COVID-19. Study-level background: COVID-19 samples, acute and convalescent, were from the United States, Italy and Spain.

Per germline, CDR1 ENHRY and CDR2 SYGVKD. This CDR3 has 14 residues. V lost 4 bases and J lost 0, with 8 bases in between. In the original workflow: Estimation of nucleated cell counts was performed using reference gene primer amplification. Sequencing used immunoSEQ multiplex PCR; TCRdb keeps in-frame clones, though not all of them. V, J and clone size are taken as reported in that table, and D and trimming were inferred from the DNA itself. The profile shows approximately 59,000 clones, 70% to 90% of them singletons. The clonotype originates from a human donor in a cohort sampled during active COVID-19. The chain recombines TRBV10-3 with TRBJ2-3; perhaps TRBD1 as D (5 bases). Sequences were obtained from peripheral blood. CDR3 in DNA: TGTGCCATCAGTGTGGACATTAGCACAGATACGCAGTATTTT. This gives the protein CAISVDISTDTQYF.